This TCR beta chain was identified during a study of blood T cell repertoires in COVID-19. About the study: The origin of the acute and convalescent COVID-19 samples was the United States, Italy and Spain. PBMCs, B-cell-depleted T cells, or T cells provided the cDNA or gDNA that made up the material.

Original analysis: Estimated nucleated cell counts came from reference gene primer amplification. The data were produced by immunoSEQ multiplex PCR, yet TCRdb's version contains in-frame clones alone and is incomplete. V and J calls and clone size are given by that table; D and trimming were obtained from the DNA. The repertoire holds hundreds of thousands of clones, with about 85% as singletons. Individuals drawn from 20 to 25 US areas were roughly 18 to 100 years old. Per germline, CDR1 SGHDT and CDR2 YYEEEE. The V and J ends lost 0 bases and 3 bases respectively, with 7 bases between them. This CDR3 comprises 13 residues.

This TCR was recovered from a woman between 18 and 29 years old with acute COVID-19. The sequenced sample was PBMCs or T cells enriched from blood (not recorded which). The chain couples TRBV5-6 to TRBJ2-7, with D unresolved. The DNA of the CDR3 is TGTGCCAGCAGCTTGGTCGGCGGCTACGAGCAGTACTTC. It is translated as CASSLVGGYEQYF.